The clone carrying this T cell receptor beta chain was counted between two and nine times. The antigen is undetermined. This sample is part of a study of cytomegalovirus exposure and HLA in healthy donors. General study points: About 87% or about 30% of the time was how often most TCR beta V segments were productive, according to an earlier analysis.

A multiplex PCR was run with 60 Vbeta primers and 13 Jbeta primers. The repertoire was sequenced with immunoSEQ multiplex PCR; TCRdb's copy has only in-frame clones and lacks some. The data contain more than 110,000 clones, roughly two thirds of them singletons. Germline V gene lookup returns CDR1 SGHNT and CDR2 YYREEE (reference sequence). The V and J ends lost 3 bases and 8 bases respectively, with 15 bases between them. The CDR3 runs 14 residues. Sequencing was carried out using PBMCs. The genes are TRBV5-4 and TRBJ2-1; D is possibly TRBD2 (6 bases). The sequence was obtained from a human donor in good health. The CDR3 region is CASSWRRAGDEQFF. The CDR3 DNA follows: TGTGCCAGCAGCTGGAGGAGGGCCGGGGATGAGCAGTTCTTC.